One sample yielded the 26 T cell receptor beta chains listed below, sequenced in a study of shared clonotypes between healthy human individuals. Profiled with immunoSEQ multiplex PCR; TCRdb holds only in-frame clones, not every one. The repertoire holds hundreds of thousands of clones, with about 70% as singletons. Input material: memory CD4+ T cells sorted from blood. Subset noted: CD45RA-negative fraction. These receptors originate from a man aged 25-45 years in good health.

The chain has TRBV5-6 and TRBJ2-7; D possibly corresponds to TRBD2 (6 bases). This CDR3 is 11 amino acids long. The germline V and J ends were trimmed by 4 bases and 4 bases, with 6 bases remaining between them. Germline CDR1 and CDR2: SGHDT and YYEEEE. CDR3 loop: CASSGGYEQYF. The CDR3 bases are TGTGCCAGCAGCGGGGGGTACGAGCAGTACTTC.

The chain couples TRBV5-1 to TRBJ2-5; D is possibly TRBD2 (6 bases). Germline V gene lookup returns CDR1 SGHRS and CDR2 YFSETQ. Deletions cut 4 bases from V and 5 bases from J, with 18 bases between. The CDR3 sequence is 15 residues long. CDR3: CASSTQAPGEETQYF. The CDR3 DNA reads as TGCGCCAGCAGCACTCAGGCACCGGGGGAGGAGACCCAGTACTTC.

Only a few counts were recorded for this clone. This sequence joins TRBV9 and TRBJ2-1; tentatively, D is TRBD2 (6 bases). Germline CDR1 and CDR2: SGDLS and YYNGEE. The CDR3 consists of 11 residues. CDR3 protein: CARETYNEQFF. Here the CDR3 DNA reads TGTGCTCGGGAGACCTACAATGAGCAGTTCTTC.

This chain connects TRBV29-1 to TRBJ2-1; no firm D call. The CDR3 has 13 amino acids. V was pared by 0 bases and J by 9 bases, with 12 bases between. CDR1 is SQVTM and CDR2 is ANQGSEA in the germline V gene. CDR3 loop: CSVEDWASFEQFF. The CDR3 nucleotides are TGCAGCGTTGAAGACTGGGCTAGTTTTGAGCAGTTCTTC.

DNA of the CDR3: TGTGCCAGTAGTATATCCCCCGGGATCACCGACTACAATGAGCAGTTCTTC. Translation: CASSISPGITDYNEQFF. This chain connects TRBV19 to TRBJ2-1, with TRBD2 as a possible D gene (5 bases). The CDR3 runs to 17 residues. The germline V gene encodes CDR1 LNHDA and CDR2 SQIVND (reference sequence). V lost 2 bases to trimming and J lost 3 bases, with 17 bases between them. The variable domain in full, with the rest retrieved from reference TRBV19 and TRBJ2-1, is DGGITQSPKYLFRKEGQNVTLSCEQNLNHDAMYWYRQDPGQGLRLIYYSQIVNDFQKGDIAEGYSVSREKKESFPLTVTSAQKNPTAFYLCASSISPGITDYNEQFFGPGTRLTVL.

This chain connects TRBV11-2 to TRBJ1-1; D possibly corresponds to TRBD1 (5 bases). The CDR3 has 14 residues. Germline V gene data show CDR1 as SGHAT and CDR2 as FQNNGV. The V gene lost 0 bases and the J gene lost 5 bases, with 10 bases spanning the gap. This chain's CDR3 is CASSLEIRVTEAFF. In nucleotides, the CDR3 is TGTGCCAGCAGCTTAGAAATCAGGGTTACTGAAGCTTTCTTT.

This chain connects TRBV11-2 to TRBJ2-5, with D perhaps matching TRBD1 or TRBD2 (5 bases each). The CDR3 runs 13 residues. The V gene's germline CDR1 is SGHAT and CDR2 FQNNGV. V was trimmed by 5 bases and J by 4 bases, leaving 11 bases between them. Here the CDR3 DNA reads TGTGCCAGCAGCCCTACTGGGGGAGAGACCCAGTACTTC. This encodes CASSPTGGETQYF.

The chain combines TRBV28 with TRBJ2-7; the match to TRBD1 covers 12 bases. V shed 8 bases and J 4 bases; nucleotides not matched to a gene: 12. Germline CDR1 reads MDHEN; CDR2 reads SYDVKM. The CDR3 has 16 residues. The CDR3 region is CASSQTGDRGQYEQYF. The CDR3 DNA reads TGTGCCAGCTCTCAGACCGGGGACAGGGGGCAGTACGAGCAGTACTTC.

This chain uses TRBV9 with TRBJ2-1; D is ambiguous. Between the trimmed V and J ends, which lost 3 bases and 10 bases, there was a span of 14 bases. This CDR3 has 13 amino acids. Germline assignment: CDR1 SGDLS and CDR2 YYNGEE. The CDR3 sequence: CASSGSTGGEQFF. The DNA of the CDR3 is TGTGCCAGCAGCGGGAGCACGGGCGGCGAGCAGTTCTTC.

The gene calls are TRBV18 and TRBJ2-6; 7 bases fit TRBD1. The length of the CDR3 is 19 residues. In germline, CDR1 is KGHSH, CDR2 LQKENI. J was trimmed by 0 bases and V by 3 bases; bases with no gene match: 11. The CDR3 loop reads CASSPGLGTVSSGANVLTF. The CDR3 DNA reads TGTGCCAGCTCACCGGGTTTAGGGACAGTTTCCTCTGGGGCCAACGTCCTGACTTTC.

This clone was counted a few times. The genes are TRBV20-1 and TRBJ1-6; no clear D gene. CDR1 and CDR2 from the germline V gene are DFQATT and SNEGSKA (reference sequence). Trimming took off 3 bases at V and 15 bases at J, with 9 bases between the two ends. This CDR3 is built from 10 residues. CDR3 nucleotide sequence: TGCAGTGCTAGGTGGGAAGACCTCCACTTT. It translates to CSARWEDLHF.

The rearrangement links TRBV5-4 to TRBJ2-1, with D unclear. The germline V gene encodes CDR1 SGHNT and CDR2 YYREEE (reference sequence). The CDR3 extends over 13 amino acids. Trimming removed 3 bases at V and 7 bases at J, with 11 bases between. This CDR3 is CASSSPVGNEQFF. CDR3 bases: TGTGCCAGCAGCTCCCCGGTTGGGAATGAGCAGTTCTTC.

This rearrangement joins TRBV14 to TRBJ1-1; TRBD1 matches at 8 bases. After removal of 4 bases from V and 1 base from J, the junction contained 5 bases not matched to a gene. CDR1 is SGHDN and CDR2 is FVKESK in the germline V gene. The CDR3 runs 15 residues. The CDR3 here is CASSPRQGQNTEAFF. CDR3 DNA: TGTGCCAGCAGCCCGCGACAGGGGCAGAACACTGAAGCTTTCTTT.

This clone was counted ten times or more. V and J are TRBV29-1 and TRBJ2-3; D call uncertain. The CDR3 consists of 11 residues. The germline gives CDR1 SQVTM, CDR2 ANQGSEA. The germline V and J ends were trimmed by 4 bases and 3 bases, with 5 bases remaining between them. The CDR3: CSVVPTDTQYF. CDR3 DNA sequence: TGCAGCGTTGTTCCGACAGATACGCAGTATTTT.

This sequence joins TRBV5-1 and TRBJ2-7, with D uncertain. The CDR3 extends over 12 amino acids. Trimming removed 2 bases from V and 5 bases from J, with 8 bases in between. Germline V gene lookup returns CDR1 SGHRS and CDR2 YFSETQ. The CDR3, as DNA: TGCGCCAGCAGCTTTGGTAGCAACGAGCAGTACTTC. Its protein is CASSFGSNEQYF.

This CDR3 reads CASSPEGTGANVLTF. CDR3 sequence (DNA): TGTGCCAGCAGCCCGGAGGGAACTGGGGCCAACGTCCTGACTTTC. The chain recombines TRBV5-4 with TRBJ2-6, with a possible D match to TRBD2 (6 bases). Between the trimmed V and J ends, which lost 4 bases and 2 bases, there was a span of 10 bases. Germline V gene sequence: CDR1 SGHNT, CDR2 YYREEE (reference sequence). The CDR3 sequence is 15 residues long.

The chain joins TRBV12-5 to TRBJ1-2, with D possibly being TRBD1 (6 bases). V was clipped by 1 base and J by 8 bases, with 11 bases between them. The CDR3 has 13 residues. CDR1 and CDR2 (germline): LGHNT, FRNRAP. The chain's CDR3 is CASGLESGVGYTF. CDR3 DNA sequence: TGTGCTAGTGGTTTGGAGTCAGGGGTAGGCTACACCTTC.

The rearrangement links TRBV30 to TRBJ2-4, with a possible D match to TRBD2 (5 bases). The CDR3 contains 13 residues. The V gene lost 0 bases and the J gene lost 4 bases, with 7 bases spanning the gap. Germline loops: CDR1 GTSNPN, CDR2 SVGIG (reference sequence). CDR3 sequence reads: CAWSVPGKNIQYF. The CDR3 bases are TGTGCCTGGAGTGTACCGGGGAAAAACATTCAGTACTTC.

The chain carries TRBV7-9 and TRBJ2-5; 12 bases are a match to TRBD2. The length of the CDR3 is 17 residues. Germline V gene data show CDR1 as SEHNR and CDR2 as FQNEAQ (reference sequence). V shed 1 base, J shed 1 base, and the junction held 4 bases outside the gene matches. Here the CDR3 DNA reads TGTGCCAGCAGCTTAGAAAGGACTAGCGGGGCCCAAGAGACCCAGTACTTC. This translates into CASSLERTSGAQETQYF. The variable domain in full, with the rest retrieved from reference TRBV7-9 and TRBJ2-5, is DTGVSQNPRHKITKRGQNVTFRCDPISEHNRLYWYRQTLGQGPEFLTYFQNEAQLEKSRLLSDRFSAERPKGSFSTLEIQRTEQGDSAMYLCASSLERTSGAQETQYFGPGTRLLVL.

A single count supports this clone. The J gene is TRBJ1-2, the V gene TRBV5-1; D gene unclear. This CDR3 is built from 14 residues. Germline V gives CDR1 SGHRS, CDR2 YFSETQ. V shed 5 bases and J shed 6 bases, with 17 bases lying between them. CDR3 sequence: CASSPTALANGYTF. In DNA, the CDR3 is TGCGCCAGCAGTCCCACTGCTCTTGCAAATGGCTACACCTTC.

This clone was seen just once. The J gene is TRBJ2-3, the V gene TRBV7-2; D unresolved. V lost 5 bases to trimming and J lost 6 bases, with 6 bases between them. Germline V CDR1 and CDR2: SGHTA, FQGNSA. The CDR3 has 11 amino acids. CDR3 sequence (DNA): TGTGCCAGCAGCCACCAGGATACGCAGTATTTT. Its translation is CASSHQDTQYF.

The rearrangement joins TRBV6-5 to TRBJ2-5, with D maybe TRBD1 (5 bases). Germline V gene lookup returns CDR1 MNHEY and CDR2 SVGAGI. V lost 6 bases, J lost 2 bases, and 13 bases lay in between. The CDR3 contains 14 residues. The CDR3 loop is CASSGARAQETQYF. CDR3 coding DNA: TGTGCCAGCAGCGGCGCCAGGGCTCAAGAGACCCAGTACTTC.

J is TRBJ2-1 and V is TRBV19; TRBD1 matches 7 bases. CDR1 and CDR2 (germline): LNHDA, SQIVND (reference sequence). The CDR3 contains 16 residues. Trimming at V came to 6 bases and at J to 0 bases, leaving 8 bases not matched to a gene. The CDR3: CASRKSTGTSYNEQFF. CDR3 DNA sequence: TGTGCCAGTAGAAAATCGACAGGGACCTCCTACAATGAGCAGTTCTTC. Combining the CDR3 with reference TRBV19 and TRBJ2-1 gives the whole variable domain DGGITQSPKYLFRKEGQNVTLSCEQNLNHDAMYWYRQDPGQGLRLIYYSQIVNDFQKGDIAEGYSVSREKKESFPLTVTSAQKNPTAFYLCASRKSTGTSYNEQFFGPGTRLTVL.

This clone appeared once. The V and J genes are TRBV7-8 and TRBJ2-7, with D possibly being TRBD2 (5 bases). The CDR3 is 15 residues long. Trimming cost V 1 base and J 5 bases, with 15 bases left between them. Germline-derived CDR1 and CDR2 are SGHVS and FQNEAQ. Here the CDR3 DNA reads TGTGCCAGCAGCTTAGATTTCGGAACGGGAAACGAGCAGTACTTC. Translating gives CASSLDFGTGNEQYF.

This clone was seen just once. The chain carries TRBV2 and TRBJ1-1, with D unclear. The CDR3 covers 14 residues. V was pared by 5 bases and J by 3 bases, with 13 bases between. Germline V gene sequence: CDR1 SNHLY, CDR2 FYNNEI. The DNA for the CDR3 is TGTGCCAGCAGTCCGTTGACGGTGGACACTGAAGCTTTCTTT. It specifies CASSPLTVDTEAFF.

This clone appeared once. The chain joins TRBV5-1 to TRBJ2-3; D is unresolved. The germline CDR1 and CDR2 sequences are SGHRS and YFSETQ. The V gene lost 4 bases and the J gene lost 6 bases, with 12 bases spanning the gap. The CDR3 sequence is 13 residues long. Here the CDR3 reads CASSPGPGDTQYF. DNA for the CDR3: TGCGCCAGCAGCCCCGGGCCTGGGGATACGCAGTATTTT.